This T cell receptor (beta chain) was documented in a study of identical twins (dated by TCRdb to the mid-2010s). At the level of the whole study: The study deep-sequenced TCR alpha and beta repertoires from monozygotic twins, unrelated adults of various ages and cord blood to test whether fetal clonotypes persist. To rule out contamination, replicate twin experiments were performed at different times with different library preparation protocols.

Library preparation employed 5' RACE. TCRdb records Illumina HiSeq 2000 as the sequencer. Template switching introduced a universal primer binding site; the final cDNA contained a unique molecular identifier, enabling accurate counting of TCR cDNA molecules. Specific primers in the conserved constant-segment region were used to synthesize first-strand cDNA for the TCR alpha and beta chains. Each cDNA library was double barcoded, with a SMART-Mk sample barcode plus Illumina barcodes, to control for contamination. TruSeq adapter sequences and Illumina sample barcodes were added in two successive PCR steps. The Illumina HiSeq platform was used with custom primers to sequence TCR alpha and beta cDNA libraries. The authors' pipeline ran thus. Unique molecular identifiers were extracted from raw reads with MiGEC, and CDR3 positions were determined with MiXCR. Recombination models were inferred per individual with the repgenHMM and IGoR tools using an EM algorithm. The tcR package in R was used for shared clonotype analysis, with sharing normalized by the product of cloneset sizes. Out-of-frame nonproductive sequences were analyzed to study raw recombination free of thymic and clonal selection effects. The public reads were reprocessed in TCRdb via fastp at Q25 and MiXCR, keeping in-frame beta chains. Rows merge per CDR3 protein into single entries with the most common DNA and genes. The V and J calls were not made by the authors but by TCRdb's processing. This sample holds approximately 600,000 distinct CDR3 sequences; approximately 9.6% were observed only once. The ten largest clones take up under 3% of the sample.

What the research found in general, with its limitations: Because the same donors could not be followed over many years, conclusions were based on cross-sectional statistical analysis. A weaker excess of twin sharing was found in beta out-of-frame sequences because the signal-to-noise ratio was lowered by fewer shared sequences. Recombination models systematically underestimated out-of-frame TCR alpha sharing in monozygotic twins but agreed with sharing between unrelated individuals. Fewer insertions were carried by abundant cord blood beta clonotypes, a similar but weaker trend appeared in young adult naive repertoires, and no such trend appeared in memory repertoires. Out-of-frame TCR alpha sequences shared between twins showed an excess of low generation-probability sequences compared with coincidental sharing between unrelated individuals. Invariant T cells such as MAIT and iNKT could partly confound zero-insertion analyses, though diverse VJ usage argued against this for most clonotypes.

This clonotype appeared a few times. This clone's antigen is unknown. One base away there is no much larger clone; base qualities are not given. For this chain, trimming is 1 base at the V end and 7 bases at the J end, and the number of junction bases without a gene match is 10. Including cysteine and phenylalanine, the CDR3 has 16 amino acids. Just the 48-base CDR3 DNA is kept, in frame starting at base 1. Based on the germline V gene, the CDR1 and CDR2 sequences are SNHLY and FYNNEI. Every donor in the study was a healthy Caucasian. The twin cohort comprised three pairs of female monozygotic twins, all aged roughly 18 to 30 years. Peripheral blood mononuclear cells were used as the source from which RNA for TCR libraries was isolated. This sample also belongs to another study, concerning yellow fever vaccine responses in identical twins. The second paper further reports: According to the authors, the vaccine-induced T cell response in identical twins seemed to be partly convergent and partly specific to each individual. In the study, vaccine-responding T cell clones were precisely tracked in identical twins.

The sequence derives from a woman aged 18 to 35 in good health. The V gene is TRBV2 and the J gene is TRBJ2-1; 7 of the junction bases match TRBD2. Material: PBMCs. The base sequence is TGTGCCAGCAGTGAAGGGTTGGCGGGAGCAAAAAATGAGCAGTTCTTC. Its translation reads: CASSEGLAGAKNEQFF.